The 9 T cell receptor beta chains given below trace back to one sample, sequenced in a study of patients and donors after allogeneic stem cell transplantation. TCRdb called the RT-PCR reads again in MiXCR, with one record for every CDR3 protein. The table has about 410,000 distinct CDR3 sequences, roughly 17% seen once. The material sequenced was blood, either unsorted or a sorted T cell fraction (not recorded which). The receptors here all came from a human donor who was either an allogeneic HSCT recipient or a stem cell or donor lymphocyte infusion donor (not recorded which). It is not recorded whose cells these are; they may come from a transplant donor.

The V call is TRBV19, the J call TRBJ2-1, with D hard to call. The V gene lost 4 bases and the J gene lost 0 bases, with 7 bases spanning the gap. CDR1 is LNHDA, CDR2 SQIVND, per germline (reference sequence). The CDR3 length is 14 residues. The CDR3: CASSTPGSYNEQFF. The CDR3 nucleotides are TGTGCCAGTAGTACACCCGGCTCCTACAATGAGCAGTTCTTC.

The chain combines TRBV7-3 with TRBJ2-1; 8 positions match TRBD1. The J segment lost 7 bases and the V segment lost 4 bases, leaving 6 bases of the junction unmatched. CDR1 and CDR2 from the germline V gene are SGHTA and FQGTGA. This CDR3 region has 14 residues. This chain's CDR3 is CASSYGQGANEQFF. In nucleotides, the CDR3 is TGTGCCAGCAGCTACGGTCAGGGGGCAAATGAGCAGTTCTTC.

The genes are TRBV11-2 and TRBJ2-1; 9 bases are a match to TRBD2. The CDR3 consists of 16 residues. V shed 3 bases and J 1 base; nucleotides not matched to a gene: 4. The germline V gene has CDR1 SGHAT and CDR2 FQNNGV. The CDR3 loop is CASSFSGGSSYNEQFF. The CDR3 bases are TGTGCCAGCAGCTTTAGCGGGGGTAGTTCCTACAATGAGCAGTTCTTC.

The V and J genes are TRBV2 and TRBJ1-2, with TRBD1 matching over 8 bases. The CDR3 totals 13 residues. Trimming took 7 bases from V and 8 from J; bases not matched to a gene: 9. CDR1 and CDR2 from the germline V gene are SNHLY and FYNNEI. Here the CDR3 DNA reads TGTGCCAGCATGGGATGGACAGGGAACGGCTACACCTTC. Translating it yields CASMGWTGNGYTF.

The V gene is TRBV3-1, the J gene TRBJ2-3; 8 bases agree with TRBD2. V lost 4 bases and J lost 1; bases outside the gene matches: 7. Germline assignment: CDR1 LGHDT and CDR2 YNNKEL (reference sequence). The length of the CDR3 is 16 residues. CDR3 DNA sequence: TGTGCCAGCAGCCTATACTTAGCGGGACGCACAGATACGCAGTATTTT. Translating gives CASSLYLAGRTDTQYF.

Many counts were recorded for this clonotype. V and J are TRBV20-1 and TRBJ1-2, with 8 bases matching TRBD1. Per the germline V gene, CDR1 is DFQATT and CDR2 is SNEGSKA (reference sequence). CDR3 length: 14 residues. V shed 5 bases, J shed 2 bases, and the junction held 7 bases outside the gene matches. The CDR3, as DNA: TGCAGTGCTTCCCAGGGGGCGCAGAACTATGGCTACACCTTC. Its translation: CSASQGAQNYGYTF.

The rearrangement joins TRBV5-1 to TRBJ2-2, with unresolved D. Germline lookup yields CDR1 SGHRS and CDR2 YFSETQ. Trimming removed 0 bases from V and 2 bases from J, with 5 bases in between. This CDR3 has 14 residues. The CDR3 loop is CASSLADNTGELFF. The CDR3, as DNA: TGCGCCAGCAGCTTGGCCGATAACACCGGGGAGCTGTTTTTT. The variable domain in full, completed from reference TRBV5-1 and TRBJ2-2, reads KAGVTQTPRYLIKTRGQQVTLSCSPISGHRSVSWYQQTPGQGLQFLFEYFSETQRNKGNFPGRFSGRQFSNSRSEMNVSTLELGDSALYLCASSLADNTGELFFGEGSRLTVL.

This clonotype was seen at least ten times. The chain combines TRBV12-3 or TRBV12-4 with TRBJ2-1, with TRBD1 matching 9 bases. The V and J ends lost 3 bases and 4 bases, in that order; junction bases with no gene match: 13. The CDR3 spans 18 residues. The CDR3 DNA sequence: TGTGCCAGCAGTTTGGGGACAGGGACGGTCGGAGTTTACAATGAGCAGTTCTTC. It encodes CASSLGTGTVGVYNEQFF.

J is TRBJ1-2 and V is TRBV6-2 or TRBV6-3, with D unresolved. Germline V gene sequence: CDR1 MNHEY, CDR2 SVGEGT. CDR3 length: 11 amino acids. The V gene lost 4 bases and the J gene lost 7 bases, with 7 bases spanning the gap. DNA of the CDR3: TGTGCCAGCAGTTCCCCTACTGGCTACACCTTC. This codes for CASSSPTGYTF.